Sequencing of this T cell receptor (beta chain) was carried out in a study of blood T cell repertoires in COVID-19. Study overall: Samples taken during acute and convalescent COVID-19 were collected in the United States, Italy and Spain. PBMCs, B-cell-depleted T cells, or T cells were the source of the cDNA or gDNA that made up the material.

Source study methods: Nucleated cell number was recorded as an estimate derived from reference gene primer amplification. The protocol was immunoSEQ multiplex PCR, while the TCRdb copy is restricted to in-frame clones and leaves out a portion. V and J calls and clone size are given by that table; D and trimming were obtained from the DNA. The data show about 150,000 clones, approximately 90% seen once. The V segment lost 0 bases and the J segment 0 bases; nucleotides outside the gene matches: 5. CDR3 size: 16 residues. The germline V gene has CDR1 SGHNT and CDR2 YENEEA. The sequenced sample consisted of peripheral blood. The receptor's source is a woman aged 40 to 49 with acute or convalescent COVID-19. The chain recombines TRBV11-3 with TRBJ2-7; TRBD2 aligns across 7 bases. The CDR3 DNA reads TGTGCCAGCAGCTTAGAGGCAGGCGGGAGCTCCTACGAGCAGTACTTC. It translates to CASSLEAGGSSYEQYF.